There are a few counts of the clone carrying this T cell receptor (beta chain). The target antigen is unknown. The sample comes from a study of T cell repertoires in cytomegalovirus infection. Study-level background: In public TCR beta signatures, there were indications of both CMV infection and matching HLA type. Findings and caveats of the study: Summed frequency of shared TCR beta families picked out CMV carriers who also had the relevant HLA. Dominating the ex vivo response were TCR beta clonotypes that were CMV-specific and HLA-C-restricted.

TCRdb redid the calling of the reads with MiXCR, one entry per CDR3 protein. Of 100,000 to 150,000 distinct CDR3 sequences listed, 20% to 30% were seen once; the top ten hold 30% to 40%. Germline CDR1 is MNHEY and CDR2 is SVGEGT. Trimming shortened V by 2 bases and J by 4 bases, and 12 bases separated the two germline ends. This CDR3 is 15 amino acids long. Sequenced input: PBMCs, sequenced either directly or after in vitro stimulation (not recorded which). The chain uses TRBV6-2 or TRBV6-3 and TRBJ2-1, with TRBD1 as a possible D gene (5 bases). The clonotype comes from a human donor in good health (CMV status not recorded). Some clones in this sample may be carry-over from other donors' samples. CDR3 nucleotides: TGTGCCAGCAGTTACCCTATAGGGGCTTACAATGAGCAGTTCTTC. It yields the protein CASSYPIGAYNEQFF.